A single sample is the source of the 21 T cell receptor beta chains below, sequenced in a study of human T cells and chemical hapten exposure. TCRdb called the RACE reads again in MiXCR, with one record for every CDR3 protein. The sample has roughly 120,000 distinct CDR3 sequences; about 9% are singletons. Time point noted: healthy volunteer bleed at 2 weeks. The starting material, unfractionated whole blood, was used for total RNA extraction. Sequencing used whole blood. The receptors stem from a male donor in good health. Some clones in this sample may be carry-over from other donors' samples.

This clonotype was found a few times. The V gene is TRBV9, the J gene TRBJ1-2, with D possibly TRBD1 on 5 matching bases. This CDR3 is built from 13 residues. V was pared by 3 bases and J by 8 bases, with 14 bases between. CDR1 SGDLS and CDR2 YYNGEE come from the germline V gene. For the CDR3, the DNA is TGTGCCAGCAGCGGGGGGATGACCACGGGCTACACCTTC. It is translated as CASSGGMTTGYTF.

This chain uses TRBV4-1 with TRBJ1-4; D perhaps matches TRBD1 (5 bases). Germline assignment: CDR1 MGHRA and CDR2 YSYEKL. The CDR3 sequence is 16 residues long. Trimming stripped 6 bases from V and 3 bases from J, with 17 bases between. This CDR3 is CASSSFQGGSNEKLFF. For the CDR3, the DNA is TGCGCCAGCAGTTCTTTCCAGGGAGGATCTAATGAAAAACTGTTTTTT.

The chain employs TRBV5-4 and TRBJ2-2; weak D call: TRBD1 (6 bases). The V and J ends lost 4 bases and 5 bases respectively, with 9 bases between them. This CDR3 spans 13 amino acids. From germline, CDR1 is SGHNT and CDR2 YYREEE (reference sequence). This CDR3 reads CASSAGQTGELFF. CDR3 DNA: TGTGCCAGCAGCGCTGGACAGACCGGGGAGCTGTTTTTT.

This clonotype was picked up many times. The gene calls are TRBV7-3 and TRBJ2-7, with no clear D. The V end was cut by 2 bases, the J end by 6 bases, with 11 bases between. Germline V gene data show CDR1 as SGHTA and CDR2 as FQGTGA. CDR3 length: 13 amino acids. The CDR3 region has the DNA TGTGCCAGCAGCTTAGGTGGTGGTGGCGAGCAGTACTTC. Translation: CASSLGGGGEQYF.

In nucleotides, the CDR3 is TGTGCCATCAGTGAGAAGGGCGGGGTCGGGGCGCCCCAGCATTTT. This sequence encodes CAISEKGGVGAPQHF. V gene TRBV10-3 combines with J gene TRBJ1-5; maybe TRBD1 (5 bases). This CDR3 has 15 amino acids. CDR1 is ENHRY and CDR2 is SYGVKD in the germline V gene. The ends were cut back, 2 bases at V and 9 bases at J, with 17 bases in the middle.

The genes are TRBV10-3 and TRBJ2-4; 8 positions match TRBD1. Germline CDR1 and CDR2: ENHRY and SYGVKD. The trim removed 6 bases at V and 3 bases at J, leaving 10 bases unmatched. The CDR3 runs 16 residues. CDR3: CAISPTQGAVKNIQYF. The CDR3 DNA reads TGTGCCATCAGCCCTACTCAGGGGGCCGTCAAAAACATTCAGTACTTC.

The CDR3 reads CASSIDLGTYNEQFF. In DNA form, the CDR3 reads TGTGCCAGTAGTATAGATCTAGGGACATACAATGAGCAGTTCTTC. The rearrangement uses TRBV19 and TRBJ2-1, with a possible D match to TRBD1 (6 bases). V was clipped by 0 bases and J by 4 bases, with 10 bases between them. This CDR3 has 15 amino acids. From germline, CDR1 is LNHDA and CDR2 SQIVND (reference sequence).

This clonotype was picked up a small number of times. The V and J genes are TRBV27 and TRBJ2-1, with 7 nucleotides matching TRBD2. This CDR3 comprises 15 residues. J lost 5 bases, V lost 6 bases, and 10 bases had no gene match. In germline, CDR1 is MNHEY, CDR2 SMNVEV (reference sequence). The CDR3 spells CASRIIGGGHNEQFF. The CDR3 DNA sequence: TGTGCCAGCAGAATTATTGGCGGGGGACACAATGAGCAGTTCTTC.

The CDR3 is CASSQGPGLAGPSSYNEQFF. The CDR3 bases are TGCGCCAGCAGCCAAGGGCCGGGACTAGCTGGGCCAAGCTCCTACAATGAGCAGTTCTTC. The gene calls are TRBV4-3 and TRBJ2-1, with 9 bases aligning to TRBD2. The junction had 13 bases not matched to a gene; V was cut back by 1 base and J by 0 bases. Per the germline V gene, CDR1 is LGHNA and CDR2 is YSLEER. The CDR3 runs to 20 residues.

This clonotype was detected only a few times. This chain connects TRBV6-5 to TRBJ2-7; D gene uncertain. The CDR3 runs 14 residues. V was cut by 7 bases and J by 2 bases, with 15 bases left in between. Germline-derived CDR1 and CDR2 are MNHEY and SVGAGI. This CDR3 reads CASTPLGQPYEQYF. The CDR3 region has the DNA TGTGCCAGCACTCCACTCGGGCAGCCCTACGAGCAGTACTTC.

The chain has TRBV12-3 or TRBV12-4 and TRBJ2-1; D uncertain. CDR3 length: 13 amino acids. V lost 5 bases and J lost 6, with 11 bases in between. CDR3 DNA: TGTGCCAGCAGTCCAGAAATAGCCAATGAGCAGTTCTTC. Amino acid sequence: CASSPEIANEQFF.

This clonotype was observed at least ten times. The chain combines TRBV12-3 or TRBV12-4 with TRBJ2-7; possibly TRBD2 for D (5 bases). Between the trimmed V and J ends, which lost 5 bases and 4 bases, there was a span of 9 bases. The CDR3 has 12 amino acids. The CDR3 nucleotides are TGTGCCAGCAGTCCGGACTTATACGAGCAGTACTTC. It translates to CASSPDLYEQYF.

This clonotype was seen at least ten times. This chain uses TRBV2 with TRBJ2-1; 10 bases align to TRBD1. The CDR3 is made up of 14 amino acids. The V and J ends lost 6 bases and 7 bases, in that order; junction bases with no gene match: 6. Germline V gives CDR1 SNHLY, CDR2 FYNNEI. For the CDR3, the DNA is TGTGCCAGCAGCCGGACAGGGGGTTTGAATGAGCAGTTCTTC. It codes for CASSRTGGLNEQFF.

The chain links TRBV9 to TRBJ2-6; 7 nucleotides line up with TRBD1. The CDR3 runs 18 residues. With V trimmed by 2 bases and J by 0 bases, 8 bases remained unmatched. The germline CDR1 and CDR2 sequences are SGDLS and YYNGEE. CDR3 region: CASSVNRGTRSGANVLTF. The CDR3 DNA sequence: TGTGCCAGCAGCGTCAACAGGGGAACTCGCTCTGGGGCCAACGTCCTGACTTTC.

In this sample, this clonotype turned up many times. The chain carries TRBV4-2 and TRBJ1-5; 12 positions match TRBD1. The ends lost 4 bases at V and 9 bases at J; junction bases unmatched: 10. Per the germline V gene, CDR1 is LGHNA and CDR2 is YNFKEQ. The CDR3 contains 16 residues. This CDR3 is CASSPSGTGGEGPQHF. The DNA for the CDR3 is TGTGCCAGCAGCCCGTCAGGGACAGGGGGCGAAGGGCCCCAGCATTTT.

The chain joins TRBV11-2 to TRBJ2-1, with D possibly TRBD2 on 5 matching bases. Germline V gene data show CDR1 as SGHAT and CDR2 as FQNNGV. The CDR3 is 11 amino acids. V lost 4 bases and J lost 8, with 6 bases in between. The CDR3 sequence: CASSSEDEQFF. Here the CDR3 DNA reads TGTGCCAGCAGCTCGGAGGATGAGCAGTTCTTC.

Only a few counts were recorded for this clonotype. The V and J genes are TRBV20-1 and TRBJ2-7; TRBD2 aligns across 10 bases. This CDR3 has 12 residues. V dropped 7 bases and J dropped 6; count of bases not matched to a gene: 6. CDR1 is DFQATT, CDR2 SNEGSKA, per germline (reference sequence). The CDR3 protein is CSVSGRAVEQYF. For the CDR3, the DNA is TGCAGTGTAAGCGGGAGGGCCGTCGAGCAGTACTTC.

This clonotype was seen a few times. The CDR3 nucleotides are TGCAGTGCTAAAGATGAGGCTCATTATGGCTACACCTTC. Translated: CSAKDEAHYGYTF. The chain employs TRBV20-1 and TRBJ1-2, with no clear D. This CDR3 contains 13 residues. The V gene's germline CDR1 is DFQATT and CDR2 SNEGSKA (reference sequence). V was trimmed by 4 bases and J by 5 bases, leaving 14 bases between them.

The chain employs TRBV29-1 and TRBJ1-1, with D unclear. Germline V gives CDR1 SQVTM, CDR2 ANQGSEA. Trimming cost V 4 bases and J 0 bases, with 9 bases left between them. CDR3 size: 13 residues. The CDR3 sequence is CSVAKVMNTEAFF. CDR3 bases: TGCAGCGTTGCGAAAGTCATGAACACTGAAGCTTTCTTT.

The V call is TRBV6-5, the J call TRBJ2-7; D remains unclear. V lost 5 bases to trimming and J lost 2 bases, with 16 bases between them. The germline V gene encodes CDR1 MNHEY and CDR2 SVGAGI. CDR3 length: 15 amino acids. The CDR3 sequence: CASSLTAAPTYEQYF. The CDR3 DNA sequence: TGTGCCAGCAGTCTAACCGCGGCCCCAACCTACGAGCAGTACTTC.

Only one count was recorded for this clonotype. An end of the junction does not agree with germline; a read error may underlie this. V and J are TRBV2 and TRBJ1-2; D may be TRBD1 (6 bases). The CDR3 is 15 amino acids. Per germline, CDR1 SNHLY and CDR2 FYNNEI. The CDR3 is CASSDRGRGYYGCTF. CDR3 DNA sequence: TGTGCCAGCAGTGATCGGGGCAGGGGATACTATGGCTGCACCTTC.